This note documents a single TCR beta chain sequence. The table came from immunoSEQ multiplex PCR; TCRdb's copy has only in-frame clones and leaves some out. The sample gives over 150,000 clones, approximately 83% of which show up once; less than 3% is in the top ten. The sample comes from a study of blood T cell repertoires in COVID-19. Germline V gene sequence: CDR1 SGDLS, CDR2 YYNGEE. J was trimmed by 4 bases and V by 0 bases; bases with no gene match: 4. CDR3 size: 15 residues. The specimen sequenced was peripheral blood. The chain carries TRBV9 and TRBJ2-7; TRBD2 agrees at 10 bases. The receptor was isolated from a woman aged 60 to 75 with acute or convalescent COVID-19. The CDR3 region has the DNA TGTGCCAGCAGCGTAGGACTAGCGGGTAATTACGAGCAGTACTTC. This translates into CASSVGLAGNYEQYF.